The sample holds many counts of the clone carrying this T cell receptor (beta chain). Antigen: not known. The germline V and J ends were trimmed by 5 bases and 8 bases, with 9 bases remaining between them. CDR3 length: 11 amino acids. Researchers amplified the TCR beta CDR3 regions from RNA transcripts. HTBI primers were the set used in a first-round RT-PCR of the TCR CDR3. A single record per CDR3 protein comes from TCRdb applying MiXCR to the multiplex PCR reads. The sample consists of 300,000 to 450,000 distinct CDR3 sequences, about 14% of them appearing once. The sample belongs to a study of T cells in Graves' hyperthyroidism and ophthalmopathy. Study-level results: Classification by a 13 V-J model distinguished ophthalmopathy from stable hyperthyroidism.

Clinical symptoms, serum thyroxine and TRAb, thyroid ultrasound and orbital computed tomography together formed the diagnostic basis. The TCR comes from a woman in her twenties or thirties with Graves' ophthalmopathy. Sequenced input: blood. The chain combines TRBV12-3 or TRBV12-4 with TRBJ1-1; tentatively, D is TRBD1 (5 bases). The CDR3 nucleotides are TGTGCCAGCAGTATCCGGGGCGAAGCTTTCTTT. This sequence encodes CASSIRGEAFF.